Listed here are 11 T cell receptor beta chains from one sample, sequenced in a study of blood T cell repertoires in COVID-19. The assay was immunoSEQ multiplex PCR, and TCRdb's table has in-frame clones only and misses some. The sample has about 140,000 clones; almost 85% are singletons. The sample was PBMCs or T cells enriched from blood (not recorded which). The source of these receptors is a woman aged 45-60 years with acute COVID-19.

The CDR3 is CASSHLQGLVSGANVLTF. The CDR3 nucleotides read TGCGCCAGCAGCCACCTTCAGGGATTGGTCTCTGGGGCCAACGTCCTGACTTTC. The chain combines TRBV4-3 with TRBJ2-6; the D gene is possibly TRBD1 (5 bases). The CDR3 spans 18 residues. Germline V CDR1 and CDR2: LGHNA, YSLEER. V lost 3 bases and J lost 0, with 15 bases in between.

The chain has TRBV2 and TRBJ1-5, with 7 bases lining up with TRBD1. The V segment lost 5 bases and the J segment 3 bases; nucleotides outside the gene matches: 7. CDR3 length: 15 residues. Germline assignment: CDR1 SNHLY and CDR2 FYNNEI. This CDR3 reads CASSTDRAPNQPQHF. The CDR3 nucleotides are TGTGCCAGCAGTACTGACAGGGCCCCCAATCAGCCCCAGCATTTT.

V is TRBV28 and J is TRBJ2-7, with 7 nucleotides matching TRBD2. V was clipped by 6 bases and J by 0 bases; unmatched bases: 8. The CDR3 length is 15 residues. Germline assignment: CDR1 MDHEN and CDR2 SYDVKM. The CDR3 loop is CASRPFSGNSYEQYF. As DNA, the CDR3 is TGTGCCAGCAGGCCATTCAGCGGGAACTCCTACGAGCAGTACTTC. The full variable domain, completed using reference TRBV28 and TRBJ2-7, is DVKVTQSSRYLVKRTGEKVFLECVQDMDHENMFWYRQDPGLGLRLIYFSYDVKMKEKGDIPEGYSVSREKKERFSLILESASTNQTSMYLCASRPFSGNSYEQYFGPGTRLTVT.

The chain recombines TRBV11-3 with TRBJ2-7, with D possibly matching TRBD2 (5 bases). This CDR3 spans 14 amino acids. V dropped 1 base and J dropped 6 bases, with 13 bases sitting between them. Germline-derived CDR1 and CDR2 are SGHNT and YENEEA. CDR3 region: CASSLGSAGSEQYF. The CDR3 region has the DNA TGTGCCAGCAGCTTAGGTTCGGCGGGCAGCGAGCAGTACTTC.

J is TRBJ2-5 and V is TRBV9, with 9 bases lining up with TRBD2. This CDR3 contains 16 residues. The V segment lost 0 bases and the J segment 5 bases; nucleotides outside the gene matches: 8. Germline lookup yields CDR1 SGDLS and CDR2 YYNGEE. Here the CDR3 reads CASSVGTSVPGETQYF. CDR3 DNA sequence: TGTGCCAGCAGCGTAGGGACTAGCGTCCCAGGGGAGACCCAGTACTTC.

CDR3 DNA sequence: TGTGCCCCCAGGCAGAGGAACACTGAAGCTTTCTTT. Translated: CAPRQRNTEAFF. The chain combines TRBV14 with TRBJ1-1, with D hard to call. The CDR3 runs to 12 residues. The germline CDR1 and CDR2 sequences are SGHDN and FVKESK. Trimming took 11 bases from V and 1 from J, leaving 11 bases between them. The full variable domain, rest sourced from reference TRBV14 and TRBJ1-1, is EAGVTQFPSHSVIEKGQTVTLRCDPISGHDNLYWYRRVMGKEIKFLLHFVKESKQDESGMPNNRFLAERTGGTYSTLKVQPAELEDSGVYFCAPRQRNTEAFFGQGTRLTVV.

This clone was seen a handful of times. CDR3 amino acids: CASSSDRGPTNEKLFF. CDR3 sequence (DNA): TGTGCCAGCAGCTCTGACAGGGGGCCTACTAATGAAAAACTGTTTTTT. The gene calls are TRBV7-8 and TRBJ1-4, with TRBD1 matching over 10 bases. J gave up 2 bases and V 4 bases, and 4 bases lay outside the gene matches. The CDR3 totals 16 residues. Germline V lookup: CDR1 SGHVS, CDR2 FQNEAQ.

V is TRBV27 and J is TRBJ2-7; 9 nucleotides align to TRBD2. Germline CDR1 MNHEY, CDR2 SMNVEV (reference sequence). This CDR3 has 15 residues. The V and J ends lost 6 bases and 6 bases, in that order; junction bases with no gene match: 12. The CDR3 spells CASRPRSLAGSEQYF. In DNA, the CDR3 is TGTGCCAGCAGACCCAGGTCGCTAGCGGGAAGCGAGCAGTACTTC.

V usage is TRBV7-9 and J usage is TRBJ2-1; 12 nucleotides line up with TRBD2. Germline V lookup: CDR1 SEHNR, CDR2 FQNEAQ (reference sequence). This CDR3 is built from 16 residues. V shed 5 bases, J shed 0 bases, and the junction held 2 bases outside the gene matches. The CDR3 is CASSPTSGGSYNEQFF. CDR3 bases: TGTGCCAGCAGCCCGACTAGCGGGGGCTCCTACAATGAGCAGTTCTTC. Full variable domain (outside the CDR3, taken from reference TRBV7-9 and TRBJ2-1): DTGVSQNPRHKITKRGQNVTFRCDPISEHNRLYWYRQTLGQGPEFLTYFQNEAQLEKSRLLSDRFSAERPKGSFSTLEIQRTEQGDSAMYLCASSPTSGGSYNEQFFGPGTRLTVL.

V is TRBV9 and J is TRBJ2-2; 7 bases are a match to TRBD2. The CDR3 consists of 16 residues. Trimming cost V 4 bases and J 3 bases; bases outside gene matches: 9. Germline-derived CDR1 and CDR2 are SGDLS and YYNGEE. The CDR3 here is CASSPSGTTYTGELFF. The CDR3 DNA is TGTGCCAGCAGCCCTTCGGGGACTACGTACACCGGGGAGCTGTTTTTT.

This clone is a singleton in its sample. This chain joins TRBV2 and TRBJ1-5; D unresolved. This CDR3 has 14 amino acids. CDR1 is SNHLY and CDR2 is FYNNEI in the germline V gene. V lost 8 bases, J lost 5 bases, and 16 bases lay in between. CDR3 in amino acids: CASREGRGYQPQHF. The DNA for the CDR3 is TGTGCCAGCCGCGAGGGCCGAGGGTATCAGCCCCAGCATTTT.